This TCR beta chain was observed in a study of cytomegalovirus exposure and HLA in healthy donors. In the study overall: Of approximately 400 genotyped donors, about 80% clustered with self-reported Caucasian donors. Study-wide findings and caveats: Equally common other TCR beta chains were less clonally expanded than HLA-associated ones, a later analysis found. V- and J-gene trimming of TCR beta was linked (in a later analysis) to a missense DCLRE1C variant. CMV serostatus was the only recorded immune exposure for donors.

CDR1 PRHDT and CDR2 FYEKMQ come from the germline V gene (reference sequence). CDR3 size: 16 residues. With V trimmed by 4 bases and J by 4 bases, 11 bases remained unmatched. A multiplex PCR was run with 60 Vbeta primers and 13 Jbeta primers. Repertoires were generated with immunoSEQ multiplex PCR, while TCRdb's copy carries only in-frame clones and drops some. The data contain roughly 130,000 clones, 60% to 80% of them singletons. Regarding this clone: Its antigen is not known.

The source is a man between 18 and 35 years old in good health and CMV-seronegative. Sequencing was carried out using PBMCs. This chain joins TRBV13 and TRBJ1-2, with 8 bases that match TRBD1. CDR3 protein: CASSSDRVPYLYGYTF. The DNA for the CDR3 is TGTGCCAGCAGCTCGGACAGGGTACCGTATCTCTATGGCTACACCTTC.